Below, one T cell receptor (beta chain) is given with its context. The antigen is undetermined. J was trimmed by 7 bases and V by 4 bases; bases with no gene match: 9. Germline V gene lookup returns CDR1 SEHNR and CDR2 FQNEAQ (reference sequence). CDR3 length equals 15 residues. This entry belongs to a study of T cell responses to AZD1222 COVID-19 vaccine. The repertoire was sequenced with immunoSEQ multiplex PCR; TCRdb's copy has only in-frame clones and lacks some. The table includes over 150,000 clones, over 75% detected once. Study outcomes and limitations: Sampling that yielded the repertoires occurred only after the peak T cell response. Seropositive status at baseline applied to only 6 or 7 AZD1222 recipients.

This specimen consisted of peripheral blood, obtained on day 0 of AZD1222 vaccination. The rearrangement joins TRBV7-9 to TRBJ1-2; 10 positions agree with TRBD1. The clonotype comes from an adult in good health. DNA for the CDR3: TGTGCCAGCAGCTCCGGGACAGGGGTTTGGTTTGGCTACACCTTC. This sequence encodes CASSSGTGVWFGYTF.